A selection of T cell receptor beta chains follows, all from one sample in a study of cytomegalovirus exposure and HLA in healthy donors. The method was immunoSEQ multiplex PCR; TCRdb's version includes in-frame clones alone and lacks a portion of them. The table records some 130,000 clones, 74% of them present only once. The specimen was PBMCs. Receptors originate from a male donor in good health and CMV-seronegative. CDR3s include the opening cysteine and the closing phenylalanine or tryptophan. Each record gives: D gene, J gene, clone size, V gene, CDR3 DNA, CDR3 protein. D genes are given only for firm matches. Where a row states a size, it is once, few, many or the class of an expanded clone; other rows omit it.

d_gene: TRBD1; j_gene: TRBJ2-2; abundance: .; v_gene: TRBV5-5; CDR3nt: TGTGCCAGCAGCCCCCTCCCGGCCGGACAGGGGGCTCCGAGAACCGGGGAGCTGTTTTTT; CDR3aa: CASSPLPAGQGAPRTGELFF
d_gene: .; j_gene: TRBJ2-1; abundance: .; v_gene: TRBV9; CDR3nt: TGTGCCAGCAGCGTACGGGGATATAAAGACAATGAGCAGTTCTTC; CDR3aa: CASSVRGYKDNEQFF
d_gene: .; j_gene: TRBJ2-2; abundance: once; v_gene: TRBV7-9; CDR3nt: TGTGCCAGCAGCGACACGACAGTTACCGGGGAGCTGTTTTTT; CDR3aa: CASSDTTVTGELFF
d_gene: .; j_gene: TRBJ1-3; abundance: .; v_gene: TRBV19; CDR3nt: TGTGCCAGTAGCGACAGGGGAAACACCATATATTTT; CDR3aa: CASSDRGNTIYF
d_gene: TRBD1; j_gene: TRBJ1-2; abundance: .; v_gene: TRBV30; CDR3nt: TGTGCCTGGACCAGGACAGGGGTGGATGGCTACACCTTC; CDR3aa: CAWTRTGVDGYTF
d_gene: .; j_gene: TRBJ1-1; abundance: .; v_gene: TRBV29-1; CDR3nt: TGCAGCGGATCGTTAGGGGGTAGGACTGAAGCTTTCTTT; CDR3aa: CSGSLGGRTEAFF
d_gene: .; j_gene: TRBJ1-4; abundance: .; v_gene: TRBV5-4; CDR3nt: TGTGCCAGCAGCTTTTCAACAGGGATGGATAATGAAAAACTGTTTTTT; CDR3aa: CASSFSTGMDNEKLFF
d_gene: TRBD1; j_gene: TRBJ2-2; abundance: .; v_gene: TRBV19; CDR3nt: TGTGCCAGTACCGGACAGGGGGCCAACACCGGGGAGCTGTTTTTT; CDR3aa: CASTGQGANTGELFF
d_gene: .; j_gene: TRBJ1-5; abundance: .; v_gene: TRBV5-8; CDR3nt: TGTGCCAGCAGCCCATCCATAGGGGTGGGTCAGCCCCAGCATTTT; CDR3aa: CASSPSIGVGQPQHF
d_gene: .; j_gene: TRBJ1-4; abundance: once; v_gene: TRBV9; CDR3nt: TGTGCCAGCAGCCGGGGGGCAGGCTACGAAAAACTGTTTTTT; CDR3aa: CASSRGAGYEKLFF
d_gene: TRBD2; j_gene: TRBJ2-7; abundance: few; v_gene: TRBV28; CDR3nt: TGTGCCAGCAGTTTAGGGGGGGAGGGCTACGAGCAGTACTTC; CDR3aa: CASSLGGEGYEQYF
d_gene: .; j_gene: TRBJ2-3; abundance: once; v_gene: TRBV6-1; CDR3nt: TGTGCCAGCACCAGGGACTGGGGGGATACGCAGTATTTT; CDR3aa: CASTRDWGDTQYF
d_gene: .; j_gene: TRBJ2-3; abundance: .; v_gene: TRBV28; CDR3nt: TGTGCCAGCAGTCGCCGACCCCCCAGGTTACCAGATACGCAGTATTTT; CDR3aa: CASSRRPPRLPDTQYF
d_gene: TRBD2; j_gene: TRBJ2-7; abundance: .; v_gene: TRBV5-1; CDR3nt: TGCGCCAGCAGCTTGGCTGGGACTAGCGACTACGAGCAGTACTTC; CDR3aa: CASSLAGTSDYEQYF
d_gene: TRBD2; j_gene: TRBJ2-7; abundance: .; v_gene: TRBV5-1; CDR3nt: TGCGCCAGCAGCTCTGGACTAGCGGGACGCTCCTACGAGCAGTACTTC; CDR3aa: CASSSGLAGRSYEQYF
d_gene: .; j_gene: TRBJ1-4; abundance: .; v_gene: TRBV19; CDR3nt: TGTGCCAGCCACAAAACCAATCTAGCCAGAGCTCCCGAAAAACTGTTTTTT; CDR3aa: CASHKTNLARAPEKLFF